The T cell receptor beta chain under discussion was sequenced for a study of blood T cell repertoires in COVID-19. V gave up 6 bases and J gave up 4 bases; unmatched junction bases: 12. The CDR3 loop spans 16 amino acids. CDR1 and CDR2 from the germline V gene are MNHEY and SMNVEV (reference sequence). Authors' methods: Amplifying reference gene primers gave estimates of nucleated cell counts. Generated by immunoSEQ multiplex PCR, the TCRdb table keeps only in-frame clones and is missing some. V, J and clone size derive from that table, while D and trimming were established from the DNA sequence. The table records about 81,000 clones, just over 85% of them present only once.

V is TRBV27 and J is TRBJ1-3, with 7 bases that match TRBD1. The source is a woman of 80 years or more with acute or convalescent COVID-19. Sequencing was carried out using peripheral blood. The CDR3: CASSRSTGSKGNTIYF. Here the CDR3 DNA reads TGTGCCAGCAGCCGATCGACAGGGTCAAAAGGAAACACCATATATTTT.